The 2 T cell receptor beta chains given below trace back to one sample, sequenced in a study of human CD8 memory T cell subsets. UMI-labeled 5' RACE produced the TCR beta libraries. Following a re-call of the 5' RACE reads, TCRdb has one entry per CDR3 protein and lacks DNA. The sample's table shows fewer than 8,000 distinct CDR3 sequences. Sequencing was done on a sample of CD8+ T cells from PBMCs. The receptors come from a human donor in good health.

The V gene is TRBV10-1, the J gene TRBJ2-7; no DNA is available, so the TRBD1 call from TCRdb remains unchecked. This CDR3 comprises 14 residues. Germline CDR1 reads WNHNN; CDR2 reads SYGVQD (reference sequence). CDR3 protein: CASSEGQGVYEQYF.

This CDR3 is CASIRVPNTEAFF. This sequence joins TRBV19 and TRBJ1-1. The CDR3 is made up of 13 amino acids. Germline values: CDR1 LNHDA, CDR2 SQIVND (reference sequence). Together with reference TRBV19 and TRBJ1-1, the CDR3 gives the full variable domain: DGGITQSPKYLFRKEGQNVTLSCEQNLNHDAMYWYRQDPGQGLRLIYYSQIVNDFQKGDIAEGYSVSREKKESFPLTVTSAQKNPTAFYLCASIRVPNTEAFFGQGTRLTVV.